A selection of T cell receptor beta chains follows, all from one sample in a study of T cells in Graves' hyperthyroidism and ophthalmopathy. TCRdb itself ran the multiplex PCR reads through MiXCR, one entry per CDR3 protein. The table records about 640,000 distinct CDR3 sequences, roughly 15% of them present only once. The sample consisted of blood. The receptors shown here come from a woman between 50 and 59 years old with Graves' ophthalmopathy. CDR3s include the opening cysteine and the closing phenylalanine or tryptophan. Fields, in order: D gene, V gene, clone size, J gene, CDR3 DNA, CDR3 protein. A D gene is named only where the DNA matches it firmly. For some rows the clone size is stated as once, few or many, or as a class when expanded; others skip it.

d_gene: TRBD1; v_gene: TRBV28; abundance: many; j_gene: TRBJ1-6; CDR3nt: TGTGCCAGCAGGACAGGGTCTTCACCCCTCCACTTT; CDR3aa: CASRTGSSPLHF
d_gene: TRBD2; v_gene: TRBV6-8; abundance: few; j_gene: TRBJ2-1; CDR3nt: TGTGCCAGCAGTTCCGCGCGACTAGCGGGCTGGGATGAGCAGTTCTTC; CDR3aa: CASSSARLAGWDEQFF
d_gene: .; v_gene: TRBV12-3/TRBV12-4; abundance: many; j_gene: TRBJ1-1; CDR3nt: TGTGCCAGCAGTTTAACGTTGGGAGGTAATTGGGACACTGAAGCTTTCTTT; CDR3aa: CASSLTLGGNWDTEAFF
d_gene: .; v_gene: TRBV6-2/TRBV6-3; abundance: .; j_gene: TRBJ2-1; CDR3nt: TGTGCCAGCACCGTCCGGTGGGGGAATGAGCAGTTCTTC; CDR3aa: CASTVRWGNEQFF
d_gene: .; v_gene: TRBV11-3; abundance: many; j_gene: TRBJ2-2; CDR3nt: TGTGCCAGCAGCCCCCGGGCCGGGGAGCTGTTTTTT; CDR3aa: CASSPRAGELFF
d_gene: TRBD2; v_gene: TRBV28; abundance: .; j_gene: TRBJ2-7; CDR3nt: TGTGCCAGCAGCCTAGCGGGAGGAAGGATCGAGCAGTACTTC; CDR3aa: CASSLAGGRIEQYF
d_gene: .; v_gene: TRBV12-5; abundance: .; j_gene: TRBJ2-3; CDR3nt: TGTGCTAGTGGTTTGGTGGCCGTGGGGGACACAGATACGCAGTATTTT; CDR3aa: CASGLVAVGDTDTQYF
d_gene: TRBD2; v_gene: TRBV4-1; abundance: few; j_gene: TRBJ2-1; CDR3nt: TGCGCCAGCACCTTCTTAGCGGGAGGGCCTTGGAATGAGCAGTTCTTC; CDR3aa: CASTFLAGGPWNEQFF
d_gene: TRBD2; v_gene: TRBV10-3; abundance: .; j_gene: TRBJ2-1; CDR3nt: TGTGCCATCAGTGATCAGCGGGAGGGCCTGTCCAATGAGCAGTTCTTC; CDR3aa: CAISDQREGLSNEQFF
d_gene: .; v_gene: TRBV2; abundance: many; j_gene: TRBJ2-1; CDR3nt: TGTGCCAGCAGTGAAGAAACTATCAACAATGAGCAGTTCTTC; CDR3aa: CASSEETINNEQFF
d_gene: .; v_gene: TRBV20-1; abundance: .; j_gene: TRBJ2-1; CDR3nt: TGCAGTGCTAGGGGGCGGGACTTAGGGGAGCAGTTCTTC; CDR3aa: CSARGRDLGEQFF
d_gene: .; v_gene: TRBV12-3/TRBV12-4; abundance: many; j_gene: TRBJ2-7; CDR3nt: TGTGCCAGCAGTCCTCAGATGACCTACGAGCAGTACTTC; CDR3aa: CASSPQMTYEQYF
d_gene: .; v_gene: TRBV12-3/TRBV12-4; abundance: many; j_gene: TRBJ2-1; CDR3nt: TGTGCCAGCAGTTTAGGGGGTAATGCAGATGAGCAGTTCTTC; CDR3aa: CASSLGGNADEQFF
d_gene: .; v_gene: TRBV7-8; abundance: many; j_gene: TRBJ1-4; CDR3nt: TGTGCCAGCAGCCCGGCGGGCTCGGAAGAAAAACTGTTTTTT; CDR3aa: CASSPAGSEEKLFF
d_gene: .; v_gene: TRBV5-1; abundance: many; j_gene: TRBJ2-7; CDR3nt: TGCGCCAGCAGCTACACAGGGCTGAGGTCCTACGAGCAGTACTTC; CDR3aa: CASSYTGLRSYEQYF
d_gene: TRBD1; v_gene: TRBV19; abundance: many; j_gene: TRBJ1-2; CDR3nt: TGTGCCAGTAGTACACTAGCCGGGACAGAAGACAATGGCTACACCTTC; CDR3aa: CASSTLAGTEDNGYTF
d_gene: .; v_gene: TRBV20-1; abundance: few; j_gene: TRBJ1-1; CDR3nt: TGCAGTGCTAGAGATGGGGGGGGTTCTGGCACTGAAGCTTTCTTT; CDR3aa: CSARDGGGSGTEAFF
d_gene: TRBD2; v_gene: TRBV7-2; abundance: few; j_gene: TRBJ2-5; CDR3nt: TGTGCCAGCAGCTGGGGACTAGCGAGGGGGTACCAAGAGACCCAGTACTTC; CDR3aa: CASSWGLARGYQETQYF
d_gene: TRBD2; v_gene: TRBV24-1; abundance: few; j_gene: TRBJ2-3; CDR3nt: TGTGCCACCAGTGATTCCAAAGGACTAGCGGGATATGATACGCAGTATTTT; CDR3aa: CATSDSKGLAGYDTQYF
d_gene: TRBD1; v_gene: TRBV11-3; abundance: .; j_gene: TRBJ1-1; CDR3nt: TGTGCCAGCAGCTTGGGACTACCCGGGGAGGGGGCCGTCACGAACACTGAAGCTTTCTTT; CDR3aa: CASSLGLPGEGAVTNTEAFF
d_gene: TRBD1; v_gene: TRBV2; abundance: many; j_gene: TRBJ2-7; CDR3nt: TGTGCCACCGAGTATCCGGGACAGGCCGCCTACGAGCAGTACTTC; CDR3aa: CATEYPGQAAYEQYF
d_gene: .; v_gene: TRBV7-9; abundance: .; j_gene: TRBJ1-6; CDR3nt: TGTGCCAGCAGCTTAGAGGCGTGGGGAACTCTCAAGAATTCACCCCTCCACTTT; CDR3aa: CASSLEAWGTLKNSPLHF
d_gene: .; v_gene: TRBV7-2; abundance: many; j_gene: TRBJ2-1; CDR3nt: TGTGCCAGCAGTCCAACTAGGCTGGAGCAGTTCTTC; CDR3aa: CASSPTRLEQFF
d_gene: .; v_gene: TRBV9; abundance: .; j_gene: TRBJ1-1; CDR3nt: TGTGCCAGCAGCCTAGAGACAGATCTGAACACTGAAGCTTTCTTT; CDR3aa: CASSLETDLNTEAFF
d_gene: TRBD2; v_gene: TRBV9; abundance: .; j_gene: TRBJ2-3; CDR3nt: TGTGCCAGCAGCGTAGCGGGGAGGACTAGCGTTCGTGCAGATACGCAGTATTTT; CDR3aa: CASSVAGRTSVRADTQYF
d_gene: TRBD2; v_gene: TRBV6-1; abundance: few; j_gene: TRBJ2-2; CDR3nt: TGTGCCAGCTTAAGGACTAGCGGGATGAACACCGGGGAGCTGTTTTTT; CDR3aa: CASLRTSGMNTGELFF
d_gene: .; v_gene: TRBV5-6; abundance: many; j_gene: TRBJ2-3; CDR3nt: TGTGCCAGCATTGGTGTTACGTCAGATACGCAGTATTTT; CDR3aa: CASIGVTSDTQYF
d_gene: TRBD1; v_gene: TRBV28; abundance: .; j_gene: TRBJ1-2; CDR3nt: TGTGCCAGCAGTTTATTGGTTAACAGGGGGCACGGCTGCACCTTC; CDR3aa: CASSLLVNRGHGCTF
d_gene: .; v_gene: TRBV28; abundance: many; j_gene: TRBJ2-7; CDR3nt: TGTGCCAGCAGCACATTGACTAGGGTCCCCTACGAGCAGTACTTC; CDR3aa: CASSTLTRVPYEQYF
d_gene: TRBD1; v_gene: TRBV11-1; abundance: many; j_gene: TRBJ1-6; CDR3nt: TGTGCCAGCAGCCTATGGACAGGGATTGAAAATTCACCCCTCCACTTT; CDR3aa: CASSLWTGIENSPLHF
d_gene: TRBD2; v_gene: TRBV18; abundance: few; j_gene: TRBJ2-1; CDR3nt: TGTGCCAGCTCACGCCCCGGACTAGCGGGAGGCCTTAACAATGAGCAGTTCTTC; CDR3aa: CASSRPGLAGGLNNEQFF
d_gene: .; v_gene: TRBV29-1; abundance: once; j_gene: TRBJ2-5; CDR3nt: TGCAGCCTTGGTCCGGGAAGGGGCGCGGAGACCCAGTACTTC; CDR3aa: CSLGPGRGAETQYF
d_gene: TRBD2; v_gene: TRBV11-3; abundance: .; j_gene: TRBJ2-2; CDR3nt: TGTGCCAGCAGCTCCGCCGGGACTAGTGGCACCGGGGAGCTGTTTTTT; CDR3aa: CASSSAGTSGTGELFF
d_gene: TRBD2; v_gene: TRBV4-2; abundance: .; j_gene: TRBJ2-3; CDR3nt: TGTGCCAGCAGCCAAGGTGGTTTGCGGGAGAAGCAGGTAGATACGCAGTATTTT; CDR3aa: CASSQGGLREKQVDTQYF
d_gene: TRBD2; v_gene: TRBV12-3/TRBV12-4; abundance: many; j_gene: TRBJ2-3; CDR3nt: TGTGCCAGCAGCCCAAGCGGGACCTTCTACACAGATACGCAGTATTTT; CDR3aa: CASSPSGTFYTDTQYF
d_gene: .; v_gene: TRBV5-5; abundance: many; j_gene: TRBJ1-5; CDR3nt: TGTGCCAGCAGCTTGGTGGGAAATCAGCCCCAGCATTTT; CDR3aa: CASSLVGNQPQHF
d_gene: TRBD2; v_gene: TRBV7-9; abundance: many; j_gene: TRBJ2-2; CDR3nt: TGTGCCAGCAGCTTAGCATCCGTTCCCGGGAGGACCGGGGAGCTGTTTTTT; CDR3aa: CASSLASVPGRTGELFF
d_gene: .; v_gene: TRBV5-1; abundance: .; j_gene: TRBJ1-1; CDR3nt: TGCGCCAGCAGCTCGCAGTCTACGAACACTGAAGCTTTCTTT; CDR3aa: CASSSQSTNTEAFF
d_gene: .; v_gene: TRBV7-9; abundance: many; j_gene: TRBJ1-5; CDR3nt: TGTGCCAGCAGCTTAGTCGGGTCGGGGGCCAATCAGCCCCAGCATTTT; CDR3aa: CASSLVGSGANQPQHF
d_gene: TRBD2; v_gene: TRBV4-2; abundance: many; j_gene: TRBJ2-1; CDR3nt: TGTGCCAGCAGCCGTGCGGGGGACAATGAGCAGTTCTTC; CDR3aa: CASSRAGDNEQFF
d_gene: TRBD2; v_gene: TRBV7-7; abundance: few; j_gene: TRBJ2-1; CDR3nt: TGTGCTAGCAGCCGCGGGAGGGCAAACAATGAGCAGTTCTTC; CDR3aa: CASSRGRANNEQFF
d_gene: .; v_gene: TRBV7-9; abundance: .; j_gene: TRBJ2-4; CDR3nt: TGTGCCAGCAGTCCCTTGGGGGGGGCAACTGGGGTCATTCAGTACTTC; CDR3aa: CASSPLGGATGVIQYF
d_gene: TRBD2; v_gene: TRBV20-1; abundance: many; j_gene: TRBJ2-3; CDR3nt: TGCAGTGCTGCCCTAGTAGCGGGAGGCACGGATACGCAGTATTTT; CDR3aa: CSAALVAGGTDTQYF
d_gene: TRBD1; v_gene: TRBV6-1; abundance: few; j_gene: TRBJ1-2; CDR3nt: TGTGCCAGCAGTTTCCCAACAGGGGACGGCTACACCTTC; CDR3aa: CASSFPTGDGYTF
d_gene: .; v_gene: TRBV11-2; abundance: many; j_gene: TRBJ1-2; CDR3nt: TGTGCCAGCAGCTTTTCACGGGGGGTGCAGGGTGGCTACACCTTC; CDR3aa: CASSFSRGVQGGYTF
d_gene: TRBD1; v_gene: TRBV27; abundance: few; j_gene: TRBJ2-1; CDR3nt: TGTGCCAGCAGTAACCGGGACAGGGCTTACAATGAGCAGTTCTTC; CDR3aa: CASSNRDRAYNEQFF
d_gene: .; v_gene: TRBV5-5; abundance: many; j_gene: TRBJ2-3; CDR3nt: TGTGCCAGCAGCTACAACACGGATACGCAGTATTTT; CDR3aa: CASSYNTDTQYF
d_gene: TRBD2; v_gene: TRBV25-1; abundance: .; j_gene: TRBJ2-1; CDR3nt: TGTGCCAGCAGAGGGACTAGCGGGAGTTTAGGTGAGCAGTTCTTC; CDR3aa: CASRGTSGSLGEQFF
d_gene: .; v_gene: TRBV9; abundance: few; j_gene: TRBJ2-6; CDR3nt: TGTGCCAGCAGCGTGAGGGGGACTGGGGCCAACGTCCTGACTTTC; CDR3aa: CASSVRGTGANVLTF
d_gene: TRBD1; v_gene: TRBV6-1; abundance: many; j_gene: TRBJ2-7; CDR3nt: TGTGCCAGCAGACTGGGACAGGGGACCTACGAGCAGTACTTC; CDR3aa: CASRLGQGTYEQYF
d_gene: TRBD1; v_gene: TRBV28; abundance: .; j_gene: TRBJ2-7; CDR3nt: TGTGCCAGCAGTATCCTATCCGGGACAGGGGGTTACGAGCAGTACTTC; CDR3aa: CASSILSGTGGYEQYF
d_gene: TRBD2; v_gene: TRBV2; abundance: many; j_gene: TRBJ2-1; CDR3nt: TGTGCCAGCAGACCACCTGGGACTAGCGGGAGGCATGAGCAGTTCTTC; CDR3aa: CASRPPGTSGRHEQFF
d_gene: TRBD1; v_gene: TRBV27; abundance: few; j_gene: TRBJ2-2; CDR3nt: TGTGCCAGCATCCATCGACAGGGTAACACCGGGGAGCTGTTTTTT; CDR3aa: CASIHRQGNTGELFF
d_gene: .; v_gene: TRBV5-1; abundance: .; j_gene: TRBJ1-3; CDR3nt: TGCGCCAGCAGCTTGGCCGGCGGGACATTTGGAAACACCATATATTTT; CDR3aa: CASSLAGGTFGNTIYF
d_gene: TRBD2; v_gene: TRBV18; abundance: many; j_gene: TRBJ2-4; CDR3nt: TGTGCCAGCTCACCGGGACTAGCGGGAGGCCCTTTAGCCAAAAACATTCAGTACTTC; CDR3aa: CASSPGLAGGPLAKNIQYF
d_gene: .; v_gene: TRBV7-2; abundance: many; j_gene: TRBJ1-3; CDR3nt: TGTGCCAGCAGCTTAGCAGGGGCCCGAGGAAACACCATATATTTT; CDR3aa: CASSLAGARGNTIYF
d_gene: .; v_gene: TRBV2; abundance: many; j_gene: TRBJ2-3; CDR3nt: TGTGCCAGCAGGACTGACATTGATACGCAGTATTTT; CDR3aa: CASRTDIDTQYF
d_gene: .; v_gene: TRBV2; abundance: many; j_gene: TRBJ2-1; CDR3nt: TGTGCCAGCAGGTTACAGGGCAATGAGCAGTTCTTC; CDR3aa: CASRLQGNEQFF
d_gene: TRBD2; v_gene: TRBV7-3; abundance: many; j_gene: TRBJ2-3; CDR3nt: TGTGCCAGCAGCGTCGGGACTAGCGGAATAACAGATACGCAGTATTTT; CDR3aa: CASSVGTSGITDTQYF